Each of the 23 T cell receptor beta chains below was sequenced from the same sample in a study of cytomegalovirus exposure and HLA in healthy donors. Use of 60 Vbeta and 13 Jbeta primers characterized the PCR. Repertoires were generated with immunoSEQ multiplex PCR, while TCRdb's copy carries only in-frame clones and drops some. The sample includes about 140,000 clones, roughly 80% of them seen just once. Sequenced: PBMCs. The receptors were gathered from a woman between 45 and 60 years old in good health and CMV-seropositive.

The chain is built from TRBV6-1 and TRBJ1-2, with D unresolved. CDR1 and CDR2 (germline): MNHNS, SASEGT. V was clipped by 1 base and J by 4 bases, with 13 bases between them. CDR3 length: 15 amino acids. CDR3 bases: TGTGCCAGCAGTGAAGGGGCAGCTACCCTCTATGGCTACACCTTC. This codes for CASSEGAATLYGYTF.

The V and J genes are TRBV5-1 and TRBJ1-1; D is perhaps TRBD1 (6 bases). There are 15 residues in the CDR3. V lost 0 bases and J lost 5, with 14 bases in between. Germline-derived CDR1 and CDR2 are SGHRS and YFSETQ. The CDR3: CASSLAVSGTTEAFF. CDR3 sequence (DNA): TGCGCCAGCAGCTTGGCGGTTAGCGGGACAACTGAAGCTTTCTTT.

The chain is built from TRBV14 and TRBJ1-2; D is possibly TRBD1 (5 bases). Trimming pared 0 bases from V and 7 bases from J, leaving 12 bases between. The CDR3 is made up of 14 amino acids. CDR1 and CDR2 (germline): SGHDN, FVKESK. The CDR3 is CASSQETRASGYTF. The CDR3 nucleotides are TGTGCCAGCAGCCAAGAGACCAGGGCAAGTGGCTACACCTTC.

This chain connects TRBV2 to TRBJ2-7, with 8 bases identical to TRBD1. Germline loops: CDR1 SNHLY, CDR2 FYNNEI. The CDR3 runs 14 residues. The trim removed 6 bases at V and 3 bases at J, leaving 7 bases unmatched. CDR3 DNA: TGTGCCAGCAGCGATCAGGGGGCCGACTACGAGCAGTACTTC. It specifies CASSDQGADYEQYF.

The rearrangement links TRBV27 to TRBJ2-7, with D tentatively TRBD2 (5 bases). The V end lost 2 bases, the J end lost 3 bases, and 5 bases lay between the germline ends. CDR1 and CDR2 from the germline V gene are MNHEY and SMNVEV (reference sequence). The CDR3 is made up of 12 amino acids. CDR3 in DNA: TGTGCCAGCAGTTTAGAGGGCTACGAGCAGTACTTC. Its protein is CASSLEGYEQYF.

This chain links TRBV25-1 with TRBJ2-2, with 7 bases that match TRBD1. From germline, CDR1 is MGHDK and CDR2 SYGVNS. Trimming at V came to 5 bases and at J to 8 bases, leaving 11 bases not matched to a gene. The CDR3 covers 15 residues. CDR3: CASSPPDRMSGELFF. The CDR3 nucleotides read TGTGCCAGCAGTCCTCCGGACAGGATGAGTGGGGAGCTGTTTTTT. The variable domain in full, with the rest retrieved from reference TRBV25-1 and TRBJ2-2, is EADIYQTPRYLVIGTGKKITLECSQTMGHDKMYWYQQDPGMELHLIHYSYGVNSTEKGDLSSESTVSRIRTEHFPLTLESARPSHTSQYLCASSPPDRMSGELFFGEGSRLTVL.

The rearrangement uses TRBV10-3 and TRBJ2-3, with 8 positions matching TRBD2. After removal of 7 bases from V and 2 bases from J, the junction contained 5 bases not matched to a gene. Germline V lookup: CDR1 ENHRY, CDR2 SYGVKD. The CDR3 contains 14 residues. The CDR3 protein is CAITTSGLTDTQYF. As DNA, the CDR3 is TGTGCCATCACAACTAGCGGCCTCACAGATACGCAGTATTTT.

V usage is TRBV11-2 and J usage is TRBJ2-7; D remains unclear. The CDR3 contains 13 residues. V lost 1 base and J 3 bases, leaving 7 bases between the germline ends. From germline, CDR1 is SGHAT and CDR2 FQNNGV. The CDR3 nucleotides read TGTGCCAGCAGCTTAGCGGGTAGCTACGAGCAGTACTTC. It translates to CASSLAGSYEQYF.

This chain's CDR3 is CASSLIRQGTDTQYF. Here the CDR3 DNA reads TGTGCCAGCTCACTAATAAGACAGGGGACAGATACGCAGTATTTT. J is TRBJ2-3 and V is TRBV18; 8 bases are shared with TRBD1. CDR1 is KGHSH and CDR2 is LQKENI in the germline V gene. The CDR3 runs 15 residues. The ends lost 4 bases at V and 3 bases at J; junction bases unmatched: 6.

The rearrangement links TRBV15 to TRBJ1-5; the D is unclear. The V and J ends lost 1 base and 6 bases respectively, with 10 bases between them. The CDR3 is 14 amino acids. CDR1 LNHNV and CDR2 YYDKDF come from the germline V gene (reference sequence). The CDR3 spells CATSRGQPGQPQHF. The CDR3 DNA follows: TGTGCCACCAGCAGAGGACAACCCGGTCAGCCCCAGCATTTT.

This sequence joins TRBV28 and TRBJ2-1, with D perhaps matching TRBD1 (6 bases). This CDR3 region has 12 residues. The V end was cut by 4 bases, the J end by 7 bases, with 8 bases between. Germline CDR1 is MDHEN and CDR2 is SYDVKM. The CDR3 loop reads CASSYDRNEQFF. CDR3 bases: TGTGCCAGCAGTTACGACAGGAATGAGCAGTTCTTC.

This chain uses TRBV7-8 with TRBJ2-7, with D possibly being TRBD1 (6 bases). CDR1 SGHVS and CDR2 FQNEAQ come from the germline V gene. The CDR3 is 14 amino acids. With 10 bases removed from V and 0 bases from J, the gap between germline ends came to 16 bases. This CDR3 is CATRKQGLSYEQYF. The CDR3 DNA sequence: TGTGCCACGCGCAAACAGGGCCTCTCCTACGAGCAGTACTTC.

This chain connects TRBV7-3 to TRBJ1-5; 9 nucleotides align to TRBD1. The CDR3 spans 17 residues. V gave up 7 bases and J gave up 4 bases; unmatched junction bases: 14. Germline V gives CDR1 SGHTA, CDR2 FQGTGA. CDR3 residues: CASTLKPGQGVNQPQHF. The DNA for the CDR3 is TGTGCCAGCACCCTCAAGCCGGGACAGGGAGTTAATCAGCCCCAGCATTTT.

For the CDR3, the DNA is TGCGCCAGCAGCCAACAAACAGGGCTGGGAGGCTACACCTTC. Translated, it gives CASSQQTGLGGYTF. The rearrangement uses TRBV4-3 and TRBJ1-2; a weak D match, TRBD1 (6 bases). In germline, CDR1 is LGHNA, CDR2 YSLEER. The CDR3 extends over 14 amino acids. V was shortened by 2 bases and J by 8 bases, with 15 bases between the two germline ends.

A few counts support this clone. The gene calls are TRBV6-5 and TRBJ1-2, with TRBD1 matching over 7 bases. Losses at the gene ends were 7 bases for V and 8 bases for J; bases not matched to a gene: 13. The CDR3 sequence is 14 residues long. The V gene's germline CDR1 is MNHEY and CDR2 SVGAGI. The CDR3 DNA sequence: TGTGCCAGCAACCCGGGACAGAGATCAAGGGGCTACACCTTC. The encoded protein is CASNPGQRSRGYTF.

V gene TRBV11-2 combines with J gene TRBJ2-7; TRBD1 agrees at 7 bases. V lost 6 bases, J lost 0 bases, and 14 bases stayed unmatched. Germline values: CDR1 SGHAT, CDR2 FQNNGV. The CDR3 has 17 residues. The CDR3 DNA sequence: TGTGCCAGCAGTCAAATAAACAGGGGCAAAAGCTCCTACGAGCAGTACTTC. It encodes CASSQINRGKSSYEQYF. The full variable domain, with the rest looked up from reference TRBV11-2 and TRBJ2-7, is EAGVAQSPRYKIIEKRQSVAFWCNPISGHATLYWYQQILGQGPKLLIQFQNNGVVDDSQLPKDRFSAERLKGVDSTLKIQPAKLEDSAVYLCASSQINRGKSSYEQYFGPGTRLTVT.

The sample holds a few counts of this clone. The V call is TRBV19, the J call TRBJ1-1; 9 nucleotides match TRBD1. With V trimmed by 0 bases and J by 6 bases, 5 bases remained unmatched. This CDR3 has 15 amino acids. The germline V gene encodes CDR1 LNHDA and CDR2 SQIVND (reference sequence). The CDR3, as DNA: TGTGCCAGTAGTATAGATCGGGACAGGGCCGCTGAAGCTTTCTTT. Its translation is CASSIDRDRAAEAFF.

This clone has only one observation. The rearrangement uses TRBV7-9 and TRBJ2-5; a weak D match, TRBD2 (6 bases). Looked up from germline, CDR1 is SEHNR and CDR2 is FQNEAQ (reference sequence). Trimming shortened V by 7 bases and J by 7 bases, and 19 bases separated the two germline ends. The CDR3 sequence is 14 residues long. CDR3 coding DNA: TGTGCCAGCACCCTAGTAGGGGAGGTGGGGACCCAGTACTTC. Its translation is CASTLVGEVGTQYF.

The chain recombines TRBV6-1 with TRBJ2-2; 10 bases match TRBD2. The CDR3 spans 15 residues. After removal of 2 bases from V and 4 bases from J, the junction contained 1 base not matched to a gene. Germline CDR1 reads MNHNS; CDR2 reads SASEGT. The CDR3 loop reads CASSELAGGTGELFF. DNA for the CDR3: TGTGCCAGCAGTGAATTAGCGGGGGGCACCGGGGAGCTGTTTTTT.

The J gene is TRBJ2-3, the V gene TRBV30, with 15 bases lining up with TRBD2. The CDR3 runs to 18 residues. Germline CDR1 is GTSNPN and CDR2 is SVGIG (reference sequence). V shed 1 base, J shed 3 bases, and the junction held 8 bases outside the gene matches. CDR3 nucleotides: TGTGCCTGGAGTGCCCCGGGGACTAGCGGGGGGCAGACAGATACGCAGTATTTT. Its translation is CAWSAPGTSGGQTDTQYF.

This clone was recorded once. The chain couples TRBV2 to TRBJ2-7; a possible D gene is TRBD1 (5 bases). The V and J ends lost 0 bases and 0 bases respectively, with 12 bases between them. Germline CDR1 reads SNHLY; CDR2 reads FYNNEI. The CDR3 totals 16 residues. The CDR3 nucleotides are TGTGCCAGCAGTGAAGCGCCCCCAGGGAACTCCTACGAGCAGTACTTC. The encoded protein is CASSEAPPGNSYEQYF.

The chain recombines TRBV25-1 with TRBJ1-1; TRBD1 matches 8 bases. With V trimmed by 7 bases and J by 1 base, 8 bases remained unmatched. Germline V CDR1 and CDR2: MGHDK, SYGVNS. The length of the CDR3 is 15 residues. The CDR3 region has the DNA TGTGCCAGCAAATCTTATGGACAGGGGAACACTGAAGCTTTCTTT. Its translation: CASKSYGQGNTEAFF.

The V and J genes are TRBV10-1 and TRBJ2-5, with 9 bases that match TRBD1. This CDR3 has 13 amino acids. V shed 6 bases, J shed 5 bases, and the junction held 4 bases outside the gene matches. The germline gives CDR1 WNHNN, CDR2 SYGVQD (reference sequence). The CDR3 loop is CASRQGAGETQYF. The CDR3 DNA reads TGCGCCAGCAGACAGGGGGCGGGTGAGACCCAGTACTTC.